This record looks at one T cell receptor (beta chain) sequence and its context. Its specificity is unknown. Survey level was the resolution at which the v3.0 immunoSEQ assay ran. It was 40,000-50,000 T-cell genomes per sample that sequencing targeted. Clones were sequenced by immunoSEQ multiplex PCR, and TCRdb holds only the in-frame ones, with some missing. Of about 7,100 clones detected, approximately 71% appear once; the ten largest clones hold 25% to 30%. The record originates from a study of long-term antiretroviral therapy in people with HIV. Overall study findings and caveats: No data were available on ART adherence, viral resistance or therapy changes. Against controls, HIV repertoires showed narrower ranges of CDR3 length. The blood, collected between the mid-2000s and the late 2010s, was possibly taken under older ART regimens.

The CDR3 is 14 amino acids. Germline CDR1 reads PRHDT; CDR2 reads FYEKMQ (reference sequence). Trimming stripped 6 bases from V and 3 bases from J, with 12 bases between. The clonotype originates from a man aged 35 to 55 with HIV. Sequencing was performed on unsorted PBMCs, taken 0.2 years after starting antiretroviral therapy. The rearrangement links TRBV13 to TRBJ1-5, with no clear D. CDR3 DNA sequence: TGTGCCAGCAGTGAAAAACCCTTCAATCAGCCCCAGCATTTT. Translating gives CASSEKPFNQPQHF.